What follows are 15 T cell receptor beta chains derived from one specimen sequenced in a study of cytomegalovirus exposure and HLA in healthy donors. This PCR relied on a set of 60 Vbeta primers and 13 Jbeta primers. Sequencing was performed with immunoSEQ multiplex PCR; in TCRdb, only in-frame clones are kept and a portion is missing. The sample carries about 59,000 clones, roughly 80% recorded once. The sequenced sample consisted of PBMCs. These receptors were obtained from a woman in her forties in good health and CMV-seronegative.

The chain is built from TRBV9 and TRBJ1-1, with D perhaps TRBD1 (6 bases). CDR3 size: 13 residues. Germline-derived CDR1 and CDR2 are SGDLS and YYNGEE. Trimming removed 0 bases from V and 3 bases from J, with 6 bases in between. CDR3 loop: CASSVDRDTEAFF. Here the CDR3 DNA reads TGTGCCAGCAGCGTAGACAGGGACACTGAAGCTTTCTTT.

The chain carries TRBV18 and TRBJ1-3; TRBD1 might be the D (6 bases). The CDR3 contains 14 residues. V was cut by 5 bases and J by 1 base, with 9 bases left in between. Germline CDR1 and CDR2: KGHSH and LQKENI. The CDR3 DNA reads TGTGCCAGCTCAGATGGACAGTCTGGAAACACCATATATTTT. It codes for CASSDGQSGNTIYF.

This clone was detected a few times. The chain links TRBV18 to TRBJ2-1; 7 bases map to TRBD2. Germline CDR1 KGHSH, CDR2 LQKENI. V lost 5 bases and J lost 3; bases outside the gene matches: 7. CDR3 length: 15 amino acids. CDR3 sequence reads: CASSGLGGNYNEQFF. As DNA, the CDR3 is TGTGCCAGCTCAGGTTTGGGGGGGAACTACAATGAGCAGTTCTTC.

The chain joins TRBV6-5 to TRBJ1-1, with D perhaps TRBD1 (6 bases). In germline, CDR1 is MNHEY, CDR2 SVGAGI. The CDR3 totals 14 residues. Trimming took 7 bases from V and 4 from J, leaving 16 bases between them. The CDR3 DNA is TGTGCCAGCACCCCCGGACAGTTAAGCACTGAAGCTTTCTTT. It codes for CASTPGQLSTEAFF.

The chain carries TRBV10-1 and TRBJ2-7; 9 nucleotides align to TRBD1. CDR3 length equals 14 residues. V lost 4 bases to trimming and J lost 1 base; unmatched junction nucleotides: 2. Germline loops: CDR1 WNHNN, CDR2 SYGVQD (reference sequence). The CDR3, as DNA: TGCGCCAGCAGTGCTGGACAGGGGTCCTACGAGCAGTACTTC. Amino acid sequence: CASSAGQGSYEQYF.

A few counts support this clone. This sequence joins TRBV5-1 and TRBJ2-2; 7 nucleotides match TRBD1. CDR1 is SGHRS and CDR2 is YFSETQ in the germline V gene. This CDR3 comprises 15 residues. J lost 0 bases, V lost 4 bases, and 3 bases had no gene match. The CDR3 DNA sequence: TGCGCCAGCAGCCCCGGGACAGCGAACACCGGGGAGCTGTTTTTT. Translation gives CASSPGTANTGELFF.

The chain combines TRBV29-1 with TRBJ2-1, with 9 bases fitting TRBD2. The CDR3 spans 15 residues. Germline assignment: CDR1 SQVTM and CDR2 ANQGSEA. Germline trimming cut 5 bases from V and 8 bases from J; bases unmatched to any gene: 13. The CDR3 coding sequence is TGCAGCGTTACCTCTCCTAGCGGGAATATATATGAGCAGTTCTTC. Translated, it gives CSVTSPSGNIYEQFF.

The CDR3 nucleotides are TGTGCCAGCTCCGAGGGGGGGAATCAGCCCCAGCATTTT. Amino acids: CASSEGGNQPQHF. The chain has TRBV18 and TRBJ1-5, with a weak D call TRBD1 (6 bases). Trimming pared 6 bases from V and 4 bases from J, leaving 10 bases between. Germline assignment: CDR1 KGHSH and CDR2 LQKENI. This CDR3 is built from 13 residues.

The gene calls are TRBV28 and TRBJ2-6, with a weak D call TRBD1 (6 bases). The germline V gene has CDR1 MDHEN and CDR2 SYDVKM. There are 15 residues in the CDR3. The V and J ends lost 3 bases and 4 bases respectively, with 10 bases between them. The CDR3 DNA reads TGTGCCAGCAGTTTGTCAGGGGAAGGGGCCAACGTCCTGACTTTC. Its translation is CASSLSGEGANVLTF.

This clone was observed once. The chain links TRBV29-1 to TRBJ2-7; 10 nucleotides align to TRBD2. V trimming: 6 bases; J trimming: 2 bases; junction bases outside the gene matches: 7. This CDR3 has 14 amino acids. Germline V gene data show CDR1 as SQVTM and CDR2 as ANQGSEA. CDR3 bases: TGCAGCGTGGGGGAAGCGGGAGGGCCCTACGAGCAGTACTTC. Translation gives CSVGEAGGPYEQYF.

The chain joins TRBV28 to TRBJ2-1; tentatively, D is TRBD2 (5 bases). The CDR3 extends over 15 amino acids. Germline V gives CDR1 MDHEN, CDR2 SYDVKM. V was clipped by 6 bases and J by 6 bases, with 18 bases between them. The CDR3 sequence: CASSNTFRGSNEQFF. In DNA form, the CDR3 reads TGTGCCAGCAGCAACACATTTCGAGGGAGCAATGAGCAGTTCTTC.

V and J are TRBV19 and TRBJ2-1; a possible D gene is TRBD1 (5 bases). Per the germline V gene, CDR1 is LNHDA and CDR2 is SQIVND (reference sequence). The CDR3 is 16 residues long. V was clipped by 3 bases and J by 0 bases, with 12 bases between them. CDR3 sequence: CASSISAGNSYNEQFF. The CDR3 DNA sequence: TGTGCCAGTAGTATCTCCGCAGGGAACTCCTACAATGAGCAGTTCTTC.

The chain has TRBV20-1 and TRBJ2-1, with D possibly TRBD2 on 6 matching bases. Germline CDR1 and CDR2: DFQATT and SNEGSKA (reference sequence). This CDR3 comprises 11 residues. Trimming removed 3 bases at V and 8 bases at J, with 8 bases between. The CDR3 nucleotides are TGCAGTGCTAGTAGCGGATATGAGCAGTTCTTC. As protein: CSASSGYEQFF.

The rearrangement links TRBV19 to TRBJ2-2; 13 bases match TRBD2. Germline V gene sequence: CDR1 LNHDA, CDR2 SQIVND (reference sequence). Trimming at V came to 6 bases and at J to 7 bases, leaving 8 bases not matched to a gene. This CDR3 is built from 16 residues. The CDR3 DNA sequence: TGTGCCAGTAGATTAGGGACTAGCGGGATAGTCGGGGAGCTGTTTTTT. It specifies CASRLGTSGIVGELFF.

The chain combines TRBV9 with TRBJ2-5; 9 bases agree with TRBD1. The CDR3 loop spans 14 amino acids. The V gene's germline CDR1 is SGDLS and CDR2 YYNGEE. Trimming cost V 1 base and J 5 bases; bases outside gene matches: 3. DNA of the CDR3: TGTGCCAGCAGCGTAATGGGACAGGGTGAGACCCAGTACTTC. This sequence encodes CASSVMGQGETQYF.